Below are 20 T cell receptor beta chains sequenced from a single sample in a study of CD8+CD57+ T cells in acquired aplastic anemia. Genomic DNA, the template, was used for profiling of the TCR beta VDJ and CDR3. A single record per CDR3 protein comes from TCRdb applying MiXCR to the reads. The profile shows approximately 170,000 distinct CDR3 sequences, just under 65% of them singletons. The specimen was sorted CD4+, CD8+, or CD8+CD57+ T cells (not recorded which) from PBMCs. These receptors originate from a human donor in good health.

The rearrangement joins TRBV19 to TRBJ1-1; D is perhaps TRBD1 (5 bases). V was trimmed by 7 bases and J by 1 base, leaving 16 bases between them. Germline CDR1 LNHDA, CDR2 SQIVND (reference sequence). The CDR3 extends over 15 amino acids. The CDR3 nucleotides read TGTGCCAGTACCGGATCCGGGACGGCGAACACTGAAGCTTTCTTT. Translating gives CASTGSGTANTEAFF. The variable domain in full, with the rest retrieved from reference TRBV19 and TRBJ1-1, is DGGITQSPKYLFRKEGQNVTLSCEQNLNHDAMYWYRQDPGQGLRLIYYSQIVNDFQKGDIAEGYSVSREKKESFPLTVTSAQKNPTAFYLCASTGSGTANTEAFFGQGTRLTVV.

The chain uses TRBV15 and TRBJ2-7, with 8 bases identical to TRBD2. CDR3 length: 17 amino acids. The J segment lost 6 bases and the V segment lost 0 bases, leaving 13 bases of the junction unmatched. Germline V gene data show CDR1 as LNHNV and CDR2 as YYDKDF (reference sequence). CDR3 residues: CATSRDLPPGLVGEQYF. Here the CDR3 DNA reads TGTGCCACCAGCAGAGATTTACCTCCGGGACTAGTGGGCGAGCAGTACTTC.

This clonotype came up many times. The chain employs TRBV19 and TRBJ2-1; a weak D match, TRBD2 (5 bases). V lost 5 bases to trimming and J lost 7 bases, with 18 bases between them. This CDR3 has 15 amino acids. CDR1 and CDR2 (germline): LNHDA, SQIVND (reference sequence). This CDR3 reads CASSVSRGGVNEQFF. The CDR3 nucleotides read TGTGCCAGTAGTGTTAGCCGGGGTGGTGTGAATGAGCAGTTCTTC.

This clonotype was observed once. The chain combines TRBV7-2 with TRBJ2-1; D unresolved. The CDR3 consists of 13 residues. V lost 5 bases, J lost 8 bases, and 13 bases lay in between. Germline CDR1 is SGHTA and CDR2 is FQGNSA. In nucleotides, the CDR3 is TGTGCCAGCAGCGCCCAGAGGTACGATGAGCAGTTCTTC. It codes for CASSAQRYDEQFF.

The table lists this clonotype with a few counts. V usage is TRBV7-2 and J usage is TRBJ1-2; D is perhaps TRBD1 (6 bases). The CDR3 runs to 13 residues. The germline CDR1 and CDR2 sequences are SGHTA and FQGNSA. The V gene lost 8 bases and the J gene lost 8 bases, with 18 bases spanning the gap. DNA of the CDR3: TGTGCCAGCGCCAATCCAACAGGGAACGGCTACACCTTC. This encodes CASANPTGNGYTF.

This clonotype was detected many times. The chain uses TRBV9 and TRBJ1-2; no reliable D call. The germline V gene encodes CDR1 SGDLS and CDR2 YYNGEE. The CDR3 covers 11 residues. Trimming left V 4 bases short and J 4 bases short, with 5 bases between. This CDR3 is CASSSSYGYTF. The CDR3 bases are TGTGCCAGCAGCTCGAGCTATGGCTACACCTTC. The whole variable domain, filled in from reference TRBV9 and TRBJ1-2, reads DSGVTQTPKHLITATGQRVTLRCSPRSGDLSVYWYQQSLDQGLQFLIQYYNGEERAKGNILERFSAQQFPDLHSELNLSSLELGDSALYFCASSSSYGYTFGSGTRLTVV.

V usage is TRBV7-8 and J usage is TRBJ2-5; 10 nucleotides line up with TRBD1. This CDR3 has 14 residues. Germline V gives CDR1 SGHVS, CDR2 FQNEAQ. V lost 5 bases to trimming and J lost 8 bases; unmatched junction nucleotides: 8. CDR3 sequence: CASSLRDRGSTQYF. The CDR3 DNA reads as TGTGCCAGCAGCCTACGGGACAGGGGTAGTACCCAGTACTTC. Full variable domain (missing parts from reference TRBV7-8 and TRBJ2-5): GAGVSQSPRYKVAKRGQDVALRCDPISGHVSLFWYQQALGQGPEFLTYFQNEAQLDKSGLPSDRFFAERPEGSVSTLKIQRTQQEDSAVYLCASSLRDRGSTQYFGPGTRLLVL.

This chain joins TRBV5-8 and TRBJ2-7; D gene uncertain. Germline CDR1 reads SGHTS; CDR2 reads YDEGEE. This CDR3 region has 16 residues. V was shortened by 0 bases and J by 3 bases, with 16 bases between the two germline ends. The CDR3 loop reads CASSLGKQARNYEQYF. CDR3 coding DNA: TGTGCCAGCAGCTTGGGAAAACAAGCACGAAACTACGAGCAGTACTTC.

This clonotype was seen repeatedly, ten times or more. The V and J genes are TRBV28 and TRBJ2-7; D gene ambiguous. V lost 2 bases, J lost 3 bases, and 11 bases lay in between. This CDR3 region has 14 residues. Looked up from germline, CDR1 is MDHEN and CDR2 is SYDVKM. CDR3 nucleotide sequence: TGTGCCAGCAGTTTACGGATTCAGTACTACGAGCAGTACTTC. Amino acid sequence: CASSLRIQYYEQYF.

As for this clonotype: This sequence may be a read error, since a much larger clone differs from it by one base. The genes are TRBV19 and TRBJ2-2; 10 bases are shared with TRBD2. The CDR3 contains 17 residues. The trim removed 7 bases at V and 2 bases at J, leaving 10 bases unmatched. Germline lookup yields CDR1 LNHDA and CDR2 SQIVND (reference sequence). CDR3 nucleotides: TGTGCCAGTATTCCCCTAGCGGGGGAGTTTAACACCGGGGAGCTGTTTTTT. This encodes CASIPLAGEFNTGELFF.

The J gene is TRBJ2-1, the V gene TRBV30; 9 bases align to TRBD2. The CDR3 has 14 amino acids. In germline, CDR1 is GTSNPN, CDR2 SVGIG (reference sequence). V shed 0 bases and J 7 bases; nucleotides not matched to a gene: 4. The CDR3 DNA reads TGTGCCTGGAGTGTAGGGGCGGGAGGGAATGAGCAGTTCTTC. This codes for CAWSVGAGGNEQFF.

The rearrangement uses TRBV5-6 and TRBJ1-2, with D uncertain. Between the trimmed V and J ends, which lost 4 bases and 3 bases, there was a span of 13 bases. The CDR3 covers 14 residues. Germline V gene lookup returns CDR1 SGHDT and CDR2 YYEEEE. CDR3 bases: TGTGCCAGCAGCCCCGCTCGAGAAGACTATGGCTACACCTTC. The encoded protein is CASSPAREDYGYTF. The whole variable domain, filled in from reference TRBV5-6 and TRBJ1-2, reads DAGVTQSPTHLIKTRGQQVTLRCSPKSGHDTVSWYQQALGQGPQFIFQYYEEEERQRGNFPDRFSGHQFPNYSSELNVNALLLGDSALYLCASSPAREDYGYTFGSGTRLTVV.

CDR3 DNA sequence: TGTGCCAGCAGTGATTTGGGTGTTGTAAATGAGCAGTTCTTC. Translated, it gives CASSDLGVVNEQFF. The chain employs TRBV14 and TRBJ2-7, with D unresolved. The J call may be faulty, since TRBJ2-1 better matches the DNA end. CDR3 length equals 14 residues. CDR1 and CDR2 (germline): SGHDN, FVKESK.

V gene TRBV2 combines with J gene TRBJ1-2; TRBD1 might be the D (6 bases). This CDR3 contains 11 residues. The germline V gene encodes CDR1 SNHLY and CDR2 FYNNEI. Trimming shortened V by 6 bases and J by 8 bases, and 10 bases separated the two germline ends. The CDR3: CASSWTVGYTF. The CDR3 nucleotides read TGTGCCAGCAGCTGGACAGTAGGCTACACCTTC.

This clonotype occurred many times. The rearrangement links TRBV11-3 to TRBJ2-1, with 13 bases identical to TRBD2. V gave up 4 bases and J gave up 6 bases; unmatched junction bases: 6. Germline loops: CDR1 SGHNT, CDR2 YENEEA. The CDR3 spans 16 residues. CDR3 sequence: CASSSRTSGSPNEQFF. CDR3 coding DNA: TGTGCCAGCAGCTCCCGGACTAGCGGGAGTCCCAATGAGCAGTTCTTC. The variable domain in full, completed from reference TRBV11-3 and TRBJ2-1, reads EAGVVQSPRYKIIEKKQPVAFWCNPISGHNTLYWYLQNLGQGPELLIRYENEEAVDDSQLPKDRFSAERLKGVDSTLKIQPAELGDSAVYLCASSSRTSGSPNEQFFGPGTRLTVL.

The chain uses TRBV5-4 and TRBJ2-1; D is unclear. V lost 0 bases, J lost 0 bases, and 13 bases lay in between. The CDR3 consists of 17 residues. The germline V gene encodes CDR1 SGHNT and CDR2 YYREEE (reference sequence). The CDR3 protein is CASSLVQQLSSYNEQFF. The CDR3 DNA is TGTGCCAGCAGCTTGGTCCAACAGCTTAGCTCCTACAATGAGCAGTTCTTC.

V and J are TRBV7-8 and TRBJ1-1, with TRBD1 matching over 7 bases. Trimming removed 6 bases from V and 1 base from J; junction bases left unmatched: 8. Germline V CDR1 and CDR2: SGHVS, FQNEAQ. CDR3 length: 15 residues. The CDR3 region is CASSSHRGSNTEAFF. In DNA form, the CDR3 reads TGTGCCAGCAGTTCGCACAGGGGATCGAACACTGAAGCTTTCTTT.

In this sample, this clonotype turned up a few times. The chain links TRBV7-6 to TRBJ2-1; the D gene is possibly TRBD2 (6 bases). Germline V gene lookup returns CDR1 SGHVS and CDR2 FNYEAQ. The CDR3 runs 13 residues. V lost 5 bases, J lost 9 bases, and 14 bases lay in between. CDR3 region: CASSHSGAGEQFF. CDR3 nucleotide sequence: TGTGCCAGCAGCCATAGCGGAGCGGGTGAGCAGTTCTTC.

This clonotype was detected only a few times. V usage is TRBV30 and J usage is TRBJ1-2, with TRBD1 matching 11 bases. The V gene end was trimmed by 5 bases and the J gene end by 8 bases; junction bases not matched to a gene: 7. This CDR3 has 13 residues. CDR1 and CDR2 (germline): GTSNPN, SVGIG (reference sequence). Here the CDR3 DNA reads TGTGCCTGGCTGGGCGGGACAGGGGGAGGCTACACCTTC. Translating it yields CAWLGGTGGGYTF.

The CDR3 loop reads CASSVHATNEKLFF. The CDR3 nucleotides read TGTGCCAGCAGTGTACACGCAACTAATGAAAAACTGTTTTTT. This chain links TRBV25-1 with TRBJ1-4; no firm D call. From germline, CDR1 is MGHDK and CDR2 SYGVNS. Trimming pared 4 bases from V and 0 bases from J, leaving 6 bases between. The CDR3 extends over 14 amino acids.